The 8 T cell receptor beta chains below were found in one sample sequenced in a study of blood T cells in healthy people across ages. Then a second PCR, running about 7 to 11 cycles, was carried out with a sample-barcoded 5' primer and a J-beta primer mix. A single record per CDR3 protein comes from TCRdb applying MiXCR to the 5' RACE reads. This sample yields 1.5 million to 2 million distinct CDR3 sequences, of which roughly 27% are seen a single time; about 8% belongs to the top ten. Source material: blood. The source of these receptors is a woman under 40 in good health.

The chain is built from TRBV11-2 and TRBJ2-1; 8 bases agree with TRBD2. This CDR3 comprises 15 residues. Germline loops: CDR1 SGHAT, CDR2 FQNNGV. J was trimmed by 8 bases and V by 1 base; bases with no gene match: 7. The CDR3 is CASSLVGPGGDEQFF. The CDR3, as DNA: TGTGCCAGCAGCTTAGTGGGTCCCGGGGGGGATGAGCAGTTCTTC.

This clonotype was observed a few times. The V gene is TRBV7-2, the J gene TRBJ2-7; TRBD2 is a possible D gene (5 bases). V was trimmed by 5 bases and J by 5 bases, leaving 13 bases between them. The CDR3 has 13 amino acids. Germline V gives CDR1 SGHTA, CDR2 FQGNSA. The CDR3 DNA follows: TGTGCCAGCAGCCCGAGGGCCAGCGACGAGCAGTACTTC. It specifies CASSPRASDEQYF.

A remark on this clonotype: A much larger clone sits a single nucleotide away, making a read error possible. This likely comes from a read error, as the CDR3 has no conserved phenylalanine or tryptophan at its end. The rearrangement links TRBV24-1 to TRBJ1-5; no definite D call. With 5 bases removed from V and 9 bases from J, the gap between germline ends came to 13 bases. The V gene's germline CDR1 is KGHDR and CDR2 SFDVKD. The CDR3 is made up of 13 amino acids. CDR3 sequence: CATSVAGQMPQHL. Written as DNA, the CDR3 is TGTGCCACCAGTGTGGCGGGCCAGATGCCCCAGCATTTG.

This clonotype was counted a few times. The chain has TRBV14 and TRBJ2-5; no clear D. Trimming took 2 bases from V and 5 from J, leaving 6 bases between them. There are 12 residues in the CDR3. CDR1 and CDR2 from the germline V gene are SGHDN and FVKESK. Written as DNA, the CDR3 is TGTGCCAGCAGCCAATTCCTGGAGACCCAGTACTTC. Residues: CASSQFLETQYF.

This clonotype appeared a few times. The V gene is TRBV29-1, the J gene TRBJ2-5, with no clear D. CDR3 size: 12 residues. Trimming pared 0 bases from V and 9 bases from J, leaving 11 bases between. CDR1 SQVTM and CDR2 ANQGSEA come from the germline V gene. This CDR3 reads CSVEDVSVAQYF. The DNA for the CDR3 is TGCAGCGTTGAAGATGTTTCGGTGGCCCAGTACTTC.

Ten or more counts support this clonotype. The V and J genes are TRBV20-1 and TRBJ2-5; D is undetermined. V was cut by 6 bases and J by 5 bases, with 7 bases left in between. Germline V gene sequence: CDR1 DFQATT, CDR2 SNEGSKA (reference sequence). The CDR3 is 10 residues long. Here the CDR3 reads CSATWETQYF. CDR3 DNA: TGCAGTGCAACTTGGGAGACCCAGTACTTC.

This clonotype was seen repeatedly, ten times or more. V gene TRBV10-3 combines with J gene TRBJ2-1; D is unresolved. CDR3 size: 16 residues. CDR1 and CDR2 from the germline V gene are ENHRY and SYGVKD. V was trimmed by 5 bases and J by 0 bases, leaving 14 bases between them. The CDR3 bases are TGTGCCATCAGTCCACAGATAATGAGCTCCTACAATGAGCAGTTCTTC. Its protein is CAISPQIMSSYNEQFF.

This chain joins TRBV20-1 and TRBJ2-1; D ambiguous. CDR1 DFQATT and CDR2 SNEGSKA come from the germline V gene (reference sequence). With 3 bases removed from V and 7 bases from J, the gap between germline ends came to 10 bases. The CDR3 loop spans 12 amino acids. CDR3 residues: CSASTTYNEQFF. Here the CDR3 DNA reads TGCAGTGCTAGTACGACTTATAATGAGCAGTTCTTC.